These 22 T cell receptor beta chains share one sample of origin, sequenced in a study of response to subunit inactivated influenza vaccine. One entry per CDR3 protein results from TCRdb running MiXCR on the RT-PCR reads. Of 150,000 to 200,000 distinct CDR3 sequences in the sample, about 12% were seen once. These data also featured in a second study, about T cells expressing NK-cell markers. That publication notes: TCR beta cDNA was made by 5'RACE template switching with UMIs.

The sequencing used CD8+ T cells sorted from PBMCs, collected 11 to 12 days after vaccination. Receptors originate from a man over 45 who received an inactivated influenza vaccine.

The rearrangement uses TRBV9 and TRBJ2-1, with TRBD2 matching 13 bases. Germline CDR1 and CDR2: SGDLS and YYNGEE. This CDR3 is built from 15 residues. V dropped 2 bases and J dropped 6; count of bases not matched to a gene: 2. The CDR3, as DNA: TGTGCCAGCAGCGTCGGGACTAGCGGGGTCAATGAGCAGTTCTTC. It encodes CASSVGTSGVNEQFF.

V gene TRBV5-1 combines with J gene TRBJ2-5; weak D call: TRBD1 (6 bases). V was clipped by 4 bases and J by 5 bases, with 15 bases between them. The CDR3 runs to 14 residues. Germline loops: CDR1 SGHRS, CDR2 YFSETQ. The CDR3 sequence is CASSTVTGRETQYF. The CDR3 coding sequence is TGCGCCAGCAGCACTGTGACAGGACGGGAGACCCAGTACTTC.

The V and J genes are TRBV4-2 and TRBJ2-1; D ambiguous. The CDR3 has 13 amino acids. V gave up 0 bases and J gave up 8 bases, with 8 bases separating them. From germline, CDR1 is LGHNA and CDR2 YNFKEQ. CDR3 nucleotides: TGTGCCAGCAGCCAAGATTTAGTGGATGAGCAGTTCTTC. This translates into CASSQDLVDEQFF.

This chain joins TRBV15 and TRBJ1-6; D not resolved. V was clipped by 2 bases and J by 7 bases, with 9 bases between them. The germline V gene encodes CDR1 LNHNV and CDR2 YYDKDF (reference sequence). The CDR3 sequence is 14 residues long. The CDR3 nucleotides are TGTGCCACCAGCAGATTCTCTGAGAATTCACCCCTCCACTTT. Translated: CATSRFSENSPLHF.

V and J are TRBV11-2 and TRBJ2-5, with D hard to call. Germline V gene sequence: CDR1 SGHAT, CDR2 FQNNGV. The CDR3 runs 15 residues. With 5 bases removed from V and 1 base from J, the gap between germline ends came to 14 bases. The CDR3 region has the DNA TGTGCCAGCAGCCGGATACGGCACTTCCAAGAGACCCAGTACTTC. Translated: CASSRIRHFQETQYF.

This chain links TRBV6-5 with TRBJ2-2, with D unresolved. Trimming pared 4 bases from V and 3 bases from J, leaving 12 bases between. The CDR3 runs 15 residues. Germline-derived CDR1 and CDR2 are MNHEY and SVGAGI. CDR3 sequence (DNA): TGTGCCAGCAGTTTCTGGGATAGTGACACCGGGGAGCTGTTTTTT. Translating gives CASSFWDSDTGELFF.

J is TRBJ1-4 and V is TRBV12-3 or TRBV12-4; a possible D gene is TRBD1 (5 bases). Trimming removed 6 bases at V and 3 bases at J, with 11 bases between. The CDR3 spans 14 residues. In DNA, the CDR3 is TGTGCCAGCAGCCGTACAGGCGCTAATGAAAAACTGTTTTTT. Protein product: CASSRTGANEKLFF.

This clonotype was observed at least ten times. The rearrangement uses TRBV24-1 and TRBJ1-1; D call uncertain. Germline CDR1 KGHDR, CDR2 SFDVKD. Trimming cost V 4 bases and J 3 bases, with 8 bases left between them. The CDR3 runs to 13 residues. The CDR3, as DNA: TGTGCCACCAGTGACCCGGACTACACTGAAGCTTTCTTT. Translation gives CATSDPDYTEAFF.

This chain connects TRBV3-1 to TRBJ2-5; a weak D match, TRBD1 (6 bases). This CDR3 is built from 15 residues. In germline, CDR1 is LGHDT, CDR2 YNNKEL (reference sequence). Trimming pared 5 bases from V and 0 bases from J, leaving 13 bases between. The CDR3 loop is CASSAPGQNQETQYF. The CDR3 DNA reads as TGTGCCAGCAGCGCCCCAGGACAGAACCAAGAGACCCAGTACTTC.

This clonotype was detected many times. V and J are TRBV6-1 and TRBJ1-3, with D uncertain. CDR1 MNHNS and CDR2 SASEGT come from the germline V gene. Trimming removed 4 bases from V and 0 bases from J, with 7 bases in between. This CDR3 spans 14 amino acids. Here the CDR3 reads CASSGHGSGNTIYF. The DNA of the CDR3 is TGTGCCAGCAGTGGTCACGGCTCTGGAAACACCATATATTTT.

V is TRBV9 and J is TRBJ2-1; 8 nucleotides agree with TRBD1. CDR1 and CDR2 from the germline V gene are SGDLS and YYNGEE. The CDR3 spans 15 residues. The V gene end was trimmed by 2 bases and the J gene end by 2 bases; junction bases not matched to a gene: 3. CDR3 DNA sequence: TGTGCCAGCAGCGTTGGACAGGGCCCCTACAATGAGCAGTTCTTC. It is translated as CASSVGQGPYNEQFF.

This clonotype has ten or more counts. This chain joins TRBV29-1 and TRBJ2-7, with 8 positions matching TRBD1. Per germline, CDR1 SQVTM and CDR2 ANQGSEA. CDR3 size: 13 residues. The V segment lost 4 bases and the J segment 5 bases; nucleotides outside the gene matches: 7. This chain's CDR3 is CSVVSDRDHEQYF. CDR3 nucleotide sequence: TGCAGCGTTGTATCGGACAGGGACCACGAGCAGTACTTC.

This clonotype was counted ten times or more. V and J are TRBV12-3 or TRBV12-4 and TRBJ2-2; D assignment may be TRBD1 or TRBD2 (5 bases each). Trimming shortened V by 5 bases and J by 8 bases, and 18 bases separated the two germline ends. CDR3 length: 15 amino acids. This CDR3 reads CASSLRDPRDGELFF. For the CDR3, the DNA is TGTGCCAGCAGTCTCCGGGACCCCCGAGATGGGGAGCTGTTTTTT.

This clonotype was counted ten times or more. The gene calls are TRBV2 and TRBJ2-7; D call uncertain. The germline V and J ends were trimmed by 2 bases and 4 bases, with 3 bases remaining between them. Per germline, CDR1 SNHLY and CDR2 FYNNEI. This CDR3 contains 11 residues. CDR3 sequence (DNA): TGTGCCAGCAGTGAACCTTACGAGCAGTACTTC. Its translation is CASSEPYEQYF.

This clonotype was counted only a few times. This chain uses TRBV27 with TRBJ2-1, with D unresolved. Germline assignment: CDR1 MNHEY and CDR2 SMNVEV (reference sequence). The CDR3 runs to 16 residues. Trimming took 3 bases from V and 0 from J, leaving 12 bases between them. The CDR3 reads CASSFLGGHSYNEQFF. The CDR3 DNA reads as TGTGCCAGCAGTTTTCTCGGCGGCCACTCCTACAATGAGCAGTTCTTC.

The CDR3 sequence is CASRQGTDTQYF. CDR3 DNA: TGTGCCAGCAGACAGGGCACAGATACGCAGTATTTT. The chain couples TRBV12-3 or TRBV12-4 to TRBJ2-3, with a possible D match to TRBD1 (5 bases). CDR3 length: 12 residues. The V end lost 6 bases, the J end lost 1 base, and 5 bases lay between the germline ends.

The chain links TRBV29-1 to TRBJ2-2; D is undetermined. V was shortened by 3 bases and J by 7 bases, with 6 bases between the two germline ends. The CDR3 consists of 11 residues. The V gene's germline CDR1 is SQVTM and CDR2 ANQGSEA. CDR3 protein: CSVEDVGELFF. The CDR3 DNA follows: TGCAGCGTTGAGGACGTCGGGGAGCTGTTTTTT.

This clonotype came up a few times. The chain uses TRBV6-5 and TRBJ1-3; D may be TRBD1 (5 bases). The length of the CDR3 is 14 residues. Germline CDR1 MNHEY, CDR2 SVGAGI. The germline V and J ends were trimmed by 3 bases and 3 bases, with 9 bases remaining between them. The CDR3, as DNA: TGTGCCAGCAGTTATCAGGGTGATGGAAACACCATATATTTT. Protein product: CASSYQGDGNTIYF.

This clonotype was observed many times. This chain joins TRBV28 and TRBJ1-1, with D maybe TRBD1 (6 bases). V was pared by 6 bases and J by 3 bases, with 23 bases between. The CDR3 consists of 17 residues. Germline CDR1 is MDHEN and CDR2 is SYDVKM. CDR3 protein: CASSTQGNFRAHTEAFF. The CDR3 nucleotides are TGTGCCAGCAGCACCCAGGGGAATTTCCGGGCCCACACTGAAGCTTTCTTT.

This clonotype was seen a handful of times. The rearrangement links TRBV7-9 to TRBJ2-7; D remains unclear. This CDR3 has 15 residues. Germline V lookup: CDR1 SEHNR, CDR2 FQNEAQ (reference sequence). Trimming cost V 5 bases and J 2 bases, with 16 bases left between them. CDR3 sequence: CASSNTQDGTYEQYF. Written as DNA, the CDR3 is TGTGCCAGCAGCAACACCCAGGACGGTACCTACGAGCAGTACTTC.

This clonotype was seen more than once but under ten times. J is TRBJ1-1 and V is TRBV6-1, with D perhaps TRBD1 (5 bases). V lost 6 bases and J lost 1, with 12 bases in between. The CDR3 extends over 14 amino acids. Germline V lookup: CDR1 MNHNS, CDR2 SASEGT. CDR3 protein: CASSPGYGNTEAFF. The CDR3 DNA reads as TGTGCCAGCAGCCCAGGGTACGGGAACACTGAAGCTTTCTTT.

This clonotype has just a few counts. This chain uses TRBV6-2 or TRBV6-3 with TRBJ2-1; 9 bases line up with TRBD1. J was trimmed by 9 bases and V by 4 bases; bases with no gene match: 7. Germline V CDR1 and CDR2: MNHEY, SVGEGT. This CDR3 contains 14 residues. CDR3 amino acids: CASSWTGEASEQFF. In DNA form, the CDR3 reads TGTGCCAGCAGTTGGACAGGGGAAGCCAGTGAGCAGTTCTTC.